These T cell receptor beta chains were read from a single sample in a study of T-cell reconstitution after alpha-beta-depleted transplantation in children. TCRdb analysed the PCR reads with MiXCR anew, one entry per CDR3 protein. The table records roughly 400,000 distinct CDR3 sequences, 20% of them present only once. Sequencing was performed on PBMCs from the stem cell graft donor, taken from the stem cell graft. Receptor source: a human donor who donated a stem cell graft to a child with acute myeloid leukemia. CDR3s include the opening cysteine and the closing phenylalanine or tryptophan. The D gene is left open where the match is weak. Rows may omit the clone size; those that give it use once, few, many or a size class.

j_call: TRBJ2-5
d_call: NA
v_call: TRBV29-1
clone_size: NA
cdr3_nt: TGCAGCGTTGGGGGACGGAGCCAAGAGACCCAGTACTTC
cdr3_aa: CSVGGRSQETQYF

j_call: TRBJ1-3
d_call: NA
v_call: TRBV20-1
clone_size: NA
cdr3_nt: TGCAGTGCTAGTAGTGCGGCTGGAAACACCATATATTTT
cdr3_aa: CSASSAAGNTIYF

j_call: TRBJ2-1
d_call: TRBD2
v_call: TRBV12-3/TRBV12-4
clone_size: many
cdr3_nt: TGTGCCAGCAGAAATAGCGGGAGGCGCTCCTACAATGAGCAGTTCTTC
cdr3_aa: CASRNSGRRSYNEQFF

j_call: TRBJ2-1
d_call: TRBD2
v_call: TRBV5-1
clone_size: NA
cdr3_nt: TGCGCCAGCAGCTTGGAGGCCCGGGCTAGCGGGAGGAACGGTGAGCAGTTCTTC
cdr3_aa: CASSLEARASGRNGEQFF

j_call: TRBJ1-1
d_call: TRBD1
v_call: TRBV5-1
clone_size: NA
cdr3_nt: TGCGCCAGCAGCTCGGGGACAGGGGATGACACTGAAGCTTTCTTT
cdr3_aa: CASSSGTGDDTEAFF

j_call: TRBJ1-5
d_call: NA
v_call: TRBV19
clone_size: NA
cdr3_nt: TGTGCCAGTAGTATGGGGGTGGCAGATAGTCAGCCCCAGCATTTT
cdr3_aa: CASSMGVADSQPQHF

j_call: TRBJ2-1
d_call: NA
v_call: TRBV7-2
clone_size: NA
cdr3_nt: TGTGCCAGCAGCTTCAGACGGAGGGATGAGCAGTTCTTC
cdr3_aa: CASSFRRRDEQFF

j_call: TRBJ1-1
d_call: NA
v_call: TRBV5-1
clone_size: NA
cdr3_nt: TGCGCCAGCAGTACATCCCCGAGCTCGAACACTGAAGCTTTCTTT
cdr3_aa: CASSTSPSSNTEAFF

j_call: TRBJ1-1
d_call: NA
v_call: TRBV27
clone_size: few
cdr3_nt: TGTGCCATTGGGACGAACACTGAAGCTTTCTTT
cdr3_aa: CAIGTNTEAFF

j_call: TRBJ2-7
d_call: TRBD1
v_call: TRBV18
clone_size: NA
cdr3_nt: TGTGCCAGCTCGCCCGGAACCACAGGGGCGAACTACGAGCAGTACTTC
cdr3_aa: CASSPGTTGANYEQYF

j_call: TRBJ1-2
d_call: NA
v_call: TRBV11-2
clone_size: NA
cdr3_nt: TGTGCCAGCAGCTTAGGAACCTACAGAGCCCGTACCTATGGCTACACCTTC
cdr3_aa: CASSLGTYRARTYGYTF

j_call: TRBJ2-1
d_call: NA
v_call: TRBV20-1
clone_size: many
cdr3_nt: TGCAGTGCTCCCAATAATGGGGGGAACTCCTACAATGAGCAGTTCTTC
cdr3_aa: CSAPNNGGNSYNEQFF

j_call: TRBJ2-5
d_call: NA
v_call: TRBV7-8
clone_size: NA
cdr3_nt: TGTGCCAGCGCGCGCATCCAAGAGACCCAGTACTTC
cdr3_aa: CASARIQETQYF

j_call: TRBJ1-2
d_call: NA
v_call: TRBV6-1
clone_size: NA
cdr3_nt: TGTGCCAGCAGTGTTACCCGACAGGTAGCTAACTATGGCTACACCTTC
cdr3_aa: CASSVTRQVANYGYTF

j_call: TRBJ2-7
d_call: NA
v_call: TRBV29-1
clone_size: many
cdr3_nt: TGCAGCGTGAAGGCCGGAGGTCTCTACGAGCAGTACTTC
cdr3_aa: CSVKAGGLYEQYF

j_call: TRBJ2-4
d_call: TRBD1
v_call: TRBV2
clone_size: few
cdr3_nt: TGTGCCAGCAGGGAACAGGGGGCCGTGGACTTC
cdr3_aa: CASREQGAVDF

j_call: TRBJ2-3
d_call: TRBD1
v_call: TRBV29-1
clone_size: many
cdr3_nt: TGCAGCGTTGGAGGCGGGACAGGTTATACGCAGTATTTT
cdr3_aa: CSVGGGTGYTQYF

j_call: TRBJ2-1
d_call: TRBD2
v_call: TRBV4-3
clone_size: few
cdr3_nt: TGCGCCAGCAGCCAAAAAGCGGGAGGGTTCCTCATCTCCTACAATGAGCAGTTCTTC
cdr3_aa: CASSQKAGGFLISYNEQFF

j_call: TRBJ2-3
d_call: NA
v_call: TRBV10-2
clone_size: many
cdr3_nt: TGCGCCAGCAGTGCAACAGATACGCAGTATTTT
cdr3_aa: CASSATDTQYF

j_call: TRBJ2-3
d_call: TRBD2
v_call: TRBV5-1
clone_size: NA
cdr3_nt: TGCGCCAGCAGCTTGGTAACGGGAGGGCCTACAGATACGCAGTATTTT
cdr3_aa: CASSLVTGGPTDTQYF

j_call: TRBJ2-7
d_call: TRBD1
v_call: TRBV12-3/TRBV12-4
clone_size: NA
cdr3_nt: TGTGCCAGCAGTCCCCGGGACAGGGGGCTCGACGAGCAGTACTTC
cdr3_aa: CASSPRDRGLDEQYF

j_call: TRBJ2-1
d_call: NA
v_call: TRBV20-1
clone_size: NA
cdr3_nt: TGCAGTGCTAGCGCTAGTAGTCACGATGAGCAGTTCTTC
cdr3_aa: CSASASSHDEQFF

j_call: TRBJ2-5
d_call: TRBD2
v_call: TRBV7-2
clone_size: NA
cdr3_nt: TGTGCCAGCAGCTTAGTCTCGGGCGGGAGTCGAGAGACCCAGTACTTC
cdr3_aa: CASSLVSGGSRETQYF

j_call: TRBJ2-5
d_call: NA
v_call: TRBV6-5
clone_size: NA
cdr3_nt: TGTGCCAGCAGTTACGGGAGGTTGGGGGAGACCCAGTACTTC
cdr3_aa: CASSYGRLGETQYF

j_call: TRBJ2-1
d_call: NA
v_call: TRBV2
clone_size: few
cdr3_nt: TGTGCCAGCAGTGAAAGCGGCCGTAATGAGCAGTTCTTC
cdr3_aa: CASSESGRNEQFF

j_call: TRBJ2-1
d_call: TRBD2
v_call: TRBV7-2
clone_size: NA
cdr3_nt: TGTGCCAGCAGTCAACTAGCGGGTTTCTCCTACAATGAGCAGTTCTTC
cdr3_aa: CASSQLAGFSYNEQFF

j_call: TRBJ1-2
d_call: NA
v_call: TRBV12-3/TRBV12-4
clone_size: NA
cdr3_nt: TGTGCCAGCAGTTTCGAGACTATCTATGGCTACACCTTC
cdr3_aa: CASSFETIYGYTF

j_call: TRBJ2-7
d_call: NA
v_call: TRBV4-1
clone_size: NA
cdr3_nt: TGCGCCAGCAGCCAAGAGAGGGTCTCCTACGAGCAGTACTTC
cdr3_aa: CASSQERVSYEQYF

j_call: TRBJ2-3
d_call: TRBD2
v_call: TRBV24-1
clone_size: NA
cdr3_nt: TGTGCCACCAGTGACCGCGGACTAGCGGGAGAAGATACGCAGTATTTT
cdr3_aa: CATSDRGLAGEDTQYF

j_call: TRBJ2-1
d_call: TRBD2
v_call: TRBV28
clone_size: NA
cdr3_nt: TGTGCCAGCAGTCACCTGGGGCGGGAGATCTCCTACAATGAGCAGTTCTTC
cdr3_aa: CASSHLGREISYNEQFF

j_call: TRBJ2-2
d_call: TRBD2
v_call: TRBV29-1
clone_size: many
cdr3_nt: TGCAGCGTTGAAGGACTAGCGGGAGAGGACGGGGAGCTGTTTTTT
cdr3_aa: CSVEGLAGEDGELFF

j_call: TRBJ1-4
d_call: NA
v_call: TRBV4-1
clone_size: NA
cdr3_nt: TGCGCCAGCAGCCAAGAGGTTTTCCACGAAAAACTGTTTTTT
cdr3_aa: CASSQEVFHEKLFF

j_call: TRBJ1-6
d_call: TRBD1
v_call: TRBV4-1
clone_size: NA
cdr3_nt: TGCGCCAGCAGCCAAGAAGGGGGCACCTCTAATTCACCCCTCCACTTT
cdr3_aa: CASSQEGGTSNSPLHF

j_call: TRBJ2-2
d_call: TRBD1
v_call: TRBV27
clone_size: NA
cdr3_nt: TGTGCCAGCAGTGGACAGGGTGGCGGGGAGCTGTTTTTT
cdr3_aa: CASSGQGGGELFF

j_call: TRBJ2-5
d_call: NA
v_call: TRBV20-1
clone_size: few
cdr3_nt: TGCAGTGCTCCCAGGGGTAGCGGACAAGAGACCCAGTACTTC
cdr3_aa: CSAPRGSGQETQYF

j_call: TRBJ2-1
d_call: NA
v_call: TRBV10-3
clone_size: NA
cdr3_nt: TGTGCCATCAGTGCCGGGGTAGGGGGATACAATGAGCAGTTCTTC
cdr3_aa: CAISAGVGGYNEQFF

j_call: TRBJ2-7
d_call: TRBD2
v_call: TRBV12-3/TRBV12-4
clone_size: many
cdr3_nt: TGTGCCAGCAGCTCGGGACTAAGTGTGTACGAGCAGTACTTC
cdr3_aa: CASSSGLSVYEQYF

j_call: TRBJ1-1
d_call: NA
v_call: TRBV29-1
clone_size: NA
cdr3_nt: TGCAGCATGGACCGGAACAGGGAGGACACTGAAGCTTTCTTT
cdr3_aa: CSMDRNREDTEAFF

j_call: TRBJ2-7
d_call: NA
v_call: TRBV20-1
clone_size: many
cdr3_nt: TGCAGTGCTAGCGGGAGCTCCTACGAGCAGTACTTC
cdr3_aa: CSASGSSYEQYF

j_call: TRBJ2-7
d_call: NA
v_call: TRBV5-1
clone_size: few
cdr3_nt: TGCGCCAGCAGCTTGACCGGGGGAATCGGAGAGCAGTACTTC
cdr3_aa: CASSLTGGIGEQYF

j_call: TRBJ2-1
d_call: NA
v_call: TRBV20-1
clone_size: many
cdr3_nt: TGCAGTGCTAGAGTCCCGGCTAGCGAGCGAGTAAATGAGCAGTTCTTC
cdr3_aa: CSARVPASERVNEQFF

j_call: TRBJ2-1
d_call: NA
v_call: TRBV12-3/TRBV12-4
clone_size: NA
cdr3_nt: TGTGCCAGCAGTAAACAGGGAAACAATGAGCAGTTCTTC
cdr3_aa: CASSKQGNNEQFF

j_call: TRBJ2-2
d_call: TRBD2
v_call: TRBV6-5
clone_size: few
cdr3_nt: TGTGCCAGCAGTACTGGGACTAGCGCGAACACCGGGGAGCTGTTTTTT
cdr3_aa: CASSTGTSANTGELFF

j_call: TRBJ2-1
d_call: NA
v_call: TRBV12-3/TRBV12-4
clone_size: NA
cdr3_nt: TGTGCCAGCAGTCACTCGTCGGGAGTTAATGAGCAGTTCTTC
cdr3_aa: CASSHSSGVNEQFF

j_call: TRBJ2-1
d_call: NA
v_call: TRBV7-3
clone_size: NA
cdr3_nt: TGTGCCAGCAGCTTAACGGGGGGTGGCCCCTGGGATGAGCAGTTCTTC
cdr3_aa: CASSLTGGGPWDEQFF

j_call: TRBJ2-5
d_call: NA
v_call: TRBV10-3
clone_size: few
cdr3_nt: TGTGCCATCAGTGAGCGGGCACAGGTGCAAGAGACCCAGTACTTC
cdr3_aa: CAISERAQVQETQYF

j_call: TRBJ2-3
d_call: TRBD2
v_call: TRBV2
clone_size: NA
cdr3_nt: TGTGCCAGCAGGGAACGCTCACTAGCGGCAGCAGATACGCAGTATTTT
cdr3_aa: CASRERSLAAADTQYF

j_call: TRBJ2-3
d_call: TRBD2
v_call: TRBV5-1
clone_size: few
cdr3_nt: TGCGCCACCGGGACTACCAGCACAGATACGCAGTATTTT
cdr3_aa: CATGTTSTDTQYF

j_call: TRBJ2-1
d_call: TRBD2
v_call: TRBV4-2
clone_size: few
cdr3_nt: TGTGCCAGCAGCCATAGTGCGGGAGGGGCCTACAATGAGCAGTTCTTC
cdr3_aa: CASSHSAGGAYNEQFF

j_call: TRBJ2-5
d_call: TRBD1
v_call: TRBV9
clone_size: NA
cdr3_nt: TGTGCCAGCACCGAACAGGGGTCGGGGACACAAGAGACCCAGTACTTC
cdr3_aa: CASTEQGSGTQETQYF

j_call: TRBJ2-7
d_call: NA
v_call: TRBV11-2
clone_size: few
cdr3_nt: TGTGCCAGCCAAAAACGGGAGACCAGCTCCTACGAGCAGTACTTC
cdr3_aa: CASQKRETSSYEQYF

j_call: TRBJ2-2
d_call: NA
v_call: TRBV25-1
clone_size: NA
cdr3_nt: TGTGCCAGCAGTGACTCCAGTGGTAGCGGGAACACCGGGGAGCTGTTTTTT
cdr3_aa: CASSDSSGSGNTGELFF

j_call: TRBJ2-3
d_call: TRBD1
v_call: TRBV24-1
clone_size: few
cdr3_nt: TGTGCCACCAGTGATCCTAGCCCTACCAGGGGGCGCCCAGATACGCAGTATTTT
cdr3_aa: CATSDPSPTRGRPDTQYF

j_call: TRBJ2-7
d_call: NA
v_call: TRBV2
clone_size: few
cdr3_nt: TGTGCCAGCAGTAAAAGGGTCGAGGGCACCTACGAGCAGTACTTC
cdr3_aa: CASSKRVEGTYEQYF

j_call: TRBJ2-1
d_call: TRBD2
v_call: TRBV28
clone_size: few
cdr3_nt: TGTGCCAGCAACCTCGTAGCGGGAGTCTACAATGAGCAGTTCTTC
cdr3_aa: CASNLVAGVYNEQFF

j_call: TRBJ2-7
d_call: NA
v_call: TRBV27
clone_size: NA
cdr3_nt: TGTGCCAGCAGTCCTTCGGGGCCCTCCTACGAGCAGTACTTC
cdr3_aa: CASSPSGPSYEQYF